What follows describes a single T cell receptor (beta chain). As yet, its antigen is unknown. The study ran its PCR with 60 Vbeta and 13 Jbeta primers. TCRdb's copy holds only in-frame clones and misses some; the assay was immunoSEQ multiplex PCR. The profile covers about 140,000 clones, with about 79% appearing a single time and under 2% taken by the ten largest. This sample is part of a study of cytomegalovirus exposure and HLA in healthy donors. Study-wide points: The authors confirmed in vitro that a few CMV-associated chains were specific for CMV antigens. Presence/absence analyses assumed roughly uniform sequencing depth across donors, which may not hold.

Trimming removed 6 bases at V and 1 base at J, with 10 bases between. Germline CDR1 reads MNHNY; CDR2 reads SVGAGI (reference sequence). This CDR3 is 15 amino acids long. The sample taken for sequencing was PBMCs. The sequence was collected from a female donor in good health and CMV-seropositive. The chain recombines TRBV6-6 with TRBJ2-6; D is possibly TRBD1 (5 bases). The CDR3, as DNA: TGTGCCAGCAGCCTTACAGGTTCTGGGGCCAACGTCCTGACTTTC. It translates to CASSLTGSGANVLTF.